These 27 T cell receptor beta chains came from one sample sequenced in a study of blood T cell repertoires in COVID-19. Sequencing used immunoSEQ multiplex PCR; TCRdb keeps in-frame clones, though not all of them. The data hold under 300,000 clones, with roughly 84% observed a single time. Specimen: peripheral blood. These receptor sequences come from a middle-aged woman who had recovered from COVID-19.

This chain uses TRBV18 with TRBJ1-1; tentatively, D is TRBD1 (6 bases). V was shortened by 5 bases and J by 1 base, with 14 bases between the two germline ends. CDR3 length: 15 amino acids. Germline values: CDR1 KGHSH, CDR2 LQKENI. CDR3 in amino acids: CASSGGTGTNTEAFF. DNA for the CDR3: TGTGCCAGCTCAGGGGGTACAGGGACGAACACTGAAGCTTTCTTT.

V gene TRBV19 combines with J gene TRBJ2-6; 7 nucleotides align to TRBD1. This CDR3 has 13 amino acids. CDR1 LNHDA and CDR2 SQIVND come from the germline V gene (reference sequence). J was trimmed by 9 bases and V by 7 bases; bases with no gene match: 6. The CDR3 DNA is TGTGCCAGTAACCCGACAGGGAGCAACGTCCTGACTTTC. Translated: CASNPTGSNVLTF.

V is TRBV29-1 and J is TRBJ1-6, with TRBD1 matching 7 bases. This CDR3 is 17 amino acids long. Per the germline V gene, CDR1 is SQVTM and CDR2 is ANQGSEA. V gave up 3 bases and J gave up 0 bases; unmatched junction bases: 8. The CDR3 nucleotides are TGCAGCGTTGACCACAGGGGCTCCAGCTCCTATAATTCACCCCTCCACTTT. Protein sequence: CSVDHRGSSSYNSPLHF.

This chain links TRBV3-1 (or the pseudogene TRBV3-2) with TRBJ1-1, with TRBD1 matching over 11 bases. The germline V gene has CDR1 LGHDT and CDR2 YNNKEL (reference sequence). The CDR3 is made up of 16 amino acids. V lost 6 bases to trimming and J lost 4 bases; unmatched junction nucleotides: 10. The DNA of the CDR3 is TGTGCCAGCAGGGACTCCGGGACAGGGGGAAGCACTGAAGCTTTCTTT. It translates to CASRDSGTGGSTEAFF.

The chain couples TRBV15 to TRBJ1-1, with D possibly matching TRBD1 (6 bases). The V end lost 0 bases, the J end lost 6 bases, and 11 bases lay between the germline ends. Per germline, CDR1 LNHNV and CDR2 YYDKDF (reference sequence). This CDR3 comprises 14 residues. The CDR3, as DNA: TGTGCCACCAGCAGAGATCGGGGGGGGCCTGAAGCTTTCTTT. Encoded protein: CATSRDRGGPEAFF.

V is TRBV6-5 and J is TRBJ2-1; D perhaps matches TRBD1 (5 bases). In germline, CDR1 is MNHEY, CDR2 SVGAGI. V lost 6 bases, J lost 9 bases, and 15 bases lay in between. The CDR3 runs to 13 residues. CDR3 residues: CASRADQGGEQFF. CDR3 nucleotide sequence: TGTGCCAGCAGAGCCGACCAGGGCGGTGAGCAGTTCTTC.

This clone was found once. The chain joins TRBV5-1 to TRBJ2-5; D is possibly TRBD1 (6 bases). The CDR3 runs 15 residues. Germline CDR1 reads SGHRS; CDR2 reads YFSETQ. Trimming took 0 bases from V and 5 from J, leaving 14 bases between them. The CDR3 coding sequence is TGCGCCAGCAGCTTGGGAGGGGGAGAGGCCGAGACCCAGTACTTC. It codes for CASSLGGGEAETQYF. Drawing the rest from reference TRBV5-1 and TRBJ2-5, the complete variable domain is KAGVTQTPRYLIKTRGQQVTLSCSPISGHRSVSWYQQTPGQGLQFLFEYFSETQRNKGNFPGRFSGRQFSNSRSEMNVSTLELGDSALYLCASSLGGGEAETQYFGPGTRLLVL.

This chain connects TRBV3-1 (or the pseudogene TRBV3-2) to TRBJ1-2; D gene uncertain. With 1 base removed from V and 4 bases from J, the gap between germline ends came to 4 bases. The CDR3 totals 12 residues. Germline loops: CDR1 LGHDT, CDR2 YNNKEL (reference sequence). The CDR3 DNA reads as TGTGCCAGCAGCCAAGTCGGCTATGGCTACACCTTC. Residues: CASSQVGYGYTF.

The chain joins TRBV7-9 to TRBJ2-3; perhaps TRBD1 as D (5 bases). Germline CDR1 is SEHNR and CDR2 is FQNEAQ (reference sequence). The CDR3 consists of 16 residues. The V and J ends lost 2 bases and 0 bases respectively, with 12 bases between them. DNA for the CDR3: TGTGCCAGCAGCTTAAACGCAGGGATGAGCACAGATACGCAGTATTTT. It encodes CASSLNAGMSTDTQYF.

This clone was counted once. CDR3 DNA: TGTGCCAGCAGCTCCCCTACGGGGGGCCGGGATACGCAGTATTTT. This translates into CASSSPTGGRDTQYF. This chain joins TRBV13 and TRBJ2-3; maybe TRBD2 (7 bases). Germline loops: CDR1 PRHDT, CDR2 FYEKMQ (reference sequence). The CDR3 extends over 15 amino acids. The V gene lost 4 bases and the J gene lost 6 bases, with 17 bases spanning the gap.

This chain uses TRBV28 with TRBJ1-2; D perhaps matches TRBD1 (5 bases). With 5 bases removed from V and 8 bases from J, the gap between germline ends came to 15 bases. CDR1 is MDHEN and CDR2 is SYDVKM in the germline V gene. The CDR3 spans 13 residues. CDR3: CASSAGRKGGYTF. In nucleotides, the CDR3 is TGTGCCAGCAGTGCGGGGCGGAAAGGAGGCTACACCTTC.

The rearrangement joins TRBV7-9 to TRBJ1-6; D is possibly TRBD1 (6 bases). Germline loops: CDR1 SEHNR, CDR2 FQNEAQ (reference sequence). The CDR3 is made up of 15 amino acids. Trimming stripped 4 bases from V and 14 bases from J, with 21 bases between. The CDR3 DNA reads as TGTGCCAGCAGCTCATCCGGGACACCAGATATCACCCTCCACTTT. Its protein product is CASSSSGTPDITLHF.

The J gene is TRBJ1-5, the V gene TRBV6-5, with TRBD1 matching over 7 bases. This CDR3 has 14 residues. V lost 4 bases to trimming and J lost 8 bases; unmatched junction nucleotides: 8. The germline V gene encodes CDR1 MNHEY and CDR2 SVGAGI. The CDR3 reads CASSFRGSHEPQHF. CDR3 bases: TGTGCCAGCAGTTTCAGGGGGTCCCATGAGCCCCAGCATTTT.

The V call is TRBV18, the J call TRBJ2-3, with TRBD2 as a possible D gene (5 bases). The CDR3 spans 15 residues. Trimming shortened V by 5 bases and J by 4 bases, and 16 bases separated the two germline ends. Germline CDR1 is KGHSH and CDR2 is LQKENI. The CDR3 nucleotides read TGTGCCAGCTCAGAGGACTCCGGAAGGGCAGATACGCAGTATTTT. It yields the protein CASSEDSGRADTQYF.

The J gene is TRBJ1-1, the V gene TRBV25-1; TRBD1 is a possible D gene (5 bases). V lost 0 bases to trimming and J lost 1 base, with 9 bases between them. CDR3 length: 15 amino acids. Per germline, CDR1 MGHDK and CDR2 SYGVNS. CDR3 in DNA: TGTGCCAGCAGTGAATATGCAGGGCCGAACACTGAAGCTTTCTTT. Residues: CASSEYAGPNTEAFF.

The V and J genes are TRBV6-5 and TRBJ1-4; D not resolved. The CDR3 contains 13 residues. Trimming stripped 3 bases from V and 7 bases from J, with 9 bases between. Germline values: CDR1 MNHEY, CDR2 SVGAGI. CDR3 in amino acids: CASSYSGSEKLFF. DNA for the CDR3: TGTGCCAGCAGTTATTCGGGATCTGAAAAACTGTTTTTT.

The CDR3 bases are TGTGCCAGCAGCCAGGGGACAGAGTACAATGAGCAGTTCTTC. Protein: CASSQGTEYNEQFF. The rearrangement links TRBV5-6 to TRBJ2-1; 7 bases fit TRBD1. From germline, CDR1 is SGHDT and CDR2 YYEEEE. J was trimmed by 4 bases and V by 4 bases; bases with no gene match: 5. The CDR3 totals 14 residues.

This chain links TRBV7-9 with TRBJ2-1, with D perhaps TRBD1 (6 bases). The CDR3 totals 14 residues. V was clipped by 5 bases and J by 3 bases, with 11 bases between them. CDR1 is SEHNR and CDR2 is FQNEAQ in the germline V gene (reference sequence). The CDR3 loop is CASSPDRNYNEQFF. CDR3 DNA: TGTGCCAGCAGCCCGGACAGAAACTACAATGAGCAGTTCTTC. The full variable domain, rest sourced from reference TRBV7-9 and TRBJ2-1, is DTGVSQNPRHKITKRGQNVTFRCDPISEHNRLYWYRQTLGQGPEFLTYFQNEAQLEKSRLLSDRFSAERPKGSFSTLEIQRTEQGDSAMYLCASSPDRNYNEQFFGPGTRLTVL.

The chain uses TRBV6-1 and TRBJ1-6; 7 bases map to TRBD1. CDR1 is MNHNS and CDR2 is SASEGT in the germline V gene. This CDR3 region has 13 residues. Trimming at V came to 1 base and at J to 17 bases, leaving 8 bases not matched to a gene. The CDR3 DNA is TGTGCCAGCAGTGAAGTGAGGGGGCATAGCTTCCACTTT. This translates into CASSEVRGHSFHF.

The V call is TRBV4-2, the J call TRBJ1-3, with TRBD1 as a possible D gene (5 bases). Deletions cut 1 base from V and 0 bases from J, with 7 bases between. The CDR3 is made up of 15 amino acids. CDR1 and CDR2 from the germline V gene are LGHNA and YNFKEQ. The CDR3 DNA reads as TGTGCCAGCAGCCAAGGACAGAGCTCTGGAAACACCATATATTTT. Protein sequence: CASSQGQSSGNTIYF.

The chain links TRBV9 to TRBJ1-1; 9 positions agree with TRBD1. This CDR3 spans 16 amino acids. Germline lookup yields CDR1 SGDLS and CDR2 YYNGEE. V shed 4 bases and J 1 base; nucleotides not matched to a gene: 8. In DNA, the CDR3 is TGTGCCAGCAGCCCCCGGGGGGGACAGGGGAACACTGAAGCTTTCTTT. Encoded protein: CASSPRGGQGNTEAFF.

The count of this clone is one. The chain recombines TRBV28 with TRBJ1-2; 7 nucleotides match TRBD1. V shed 5 bases, J shed 6 bases, and the junction held 6 bases outside the gene matches. Per germline, CDR1 MDHEN and CDR2 SYDVKM. This CDR3 is built from 13 residues. Here the CDR3 DNA reads TGTGCCAGCAGTGAGAGGGGGCGGGATGGCTACACCTTC. Its translation: CASSERGRDGYTF.

The chain recombines TRBV11-2 with TRBJ2-3; TRBD1 agrees at 9 bases. The CDR3 covers 14 residues. The J segment lost 7 bases and the V segment lost 1 base, leaving 3 bases of the junction unmatched. Germline CDR1 reads SGHAT; CDR2 reads FQNNGV. CDR3 protein: CASSLGTGAYTQYF. CDR3 sequence (DNA): TGTGCCAGCAGCTTAGGGACAGGGGCATATACGCAGTATTTT.

V gene TRBV6-1 combines with J gene TRBJ1-1, with 8 bases fitting TRBD1. J gave up 1 base and V 3 bases, and 10 bases lay outside the gene matches. This CDR3 is built from 17 residues. Germline V CDR1 and CDR2: MNHNS, SASEGT. CDR3 sequence: CASSERDRRYRNTEAFF. The CDR3 bases are TGTGCCAGCAGTGAGCGGGACAGGCGGTACAGGAACACTGAAGCTTTCTTT.

V and J are TRBV29-1 and TRBJ1-1, with D unresolved. This CDR3 contains 12 residues. V gave up 4 bases and J gave up 2 bases, with 8 bases separating them. CDR1 is SQVTM, CDR2 ANQGSEA, per germline. The CDR3 protein is CSVGARNTEAFF. The DNA for the CDR3 is TGCAGCGTTGGGGCACGAAACACTGAAGCTTTCTTT.

This clone was observed once. A much bigger clone sits one base away, suggesting this may be a read error. The V gene is TRBV7-2, the J gene TRBJ1-2; no firm D call. Germline CDR1 is SGHTA and CDR2 is FQGNSA. V lost 3 bases to trimming and J lost 0 bases, with 5 bases between them. This CDR3 has 13 amino acids. CDR3 coding DNA: TGTGCCAGCAGCTTCGACACTAACTATGGCTACACCTTC. Translated, it gives CASSFDTNYGYTF.

The sample holds a few counts of this clone. The V gene is TRBV7-3, the J gene TRBJ2-5; D is possibly TRBD1 (5 bases). The CDR3 extends over 13 amino acids. Germline lookup yields CDR1 SGHTA and CDR2 FQGTGA. V lost 2 bases to trimming and J lost 5 bases, with 9 bases between them. CDR3 sequence: CASSLSGLETQYF. DNA for the CDR3: TGTGCCAGCAGCTTATCAGGGTTGGAGACCCAGTACTTC.